One sample yielded the 26 T cell receptor beta chains listed below, sequenced in a study of beta chain features in type 1 diabetes. Reverse transcription of all isolated RNA meant that expressed TCRB transcripts were sequenced. This table comes from immunoSEQ multiplex PCR, and its TCRdb copy is limited to in-frame clones, with some not included. This sample has under 300,000 clones; 7% to 9% occur once, and the top ten carry under 1.3%. Sequenced sample: central memory CD4+ T cells from blood. These receptors were obtained from a woman in her late teens or twenties in good health.

The table lists this clone with a few counts. This chain joins TRBV6-5 and TRBJ2-7, with D possibly matching TRBD1 (6 bases). V was trimmed by 2 bases and J by 4 bases, leaving 12 bases between them. This CDR3 is built from 14 residues. Germline V lookup: CDR1 MNHEY, CDR2 SVGAGI. CDR3 sequence: CASSYGQGLYEQYF. The CDR3 region has the DNA TGTGCCAGCAGTTACGGGCAGGGGCTGTACGAGCAGTACTTC.

The genes are TRBV5-1 and TRBJ2-7; 14 nucleotides match TRBD2. Looked up from germline, CDR1 is SGHRS and CDR2 is YFSETQ. The CDR3 is 15 amino acids. J lost 5 bases, V lost 2 bases, and 3 bases had no gene match. The CDR3 DNA follows: TGCGCCAGCAGCTTAGGACTAGCGGGAGGCAACGAGCAGTACTTC. The encoded protein is CASSLGLAGGNEQYF.

The V gene is TRBV27, the J gene TRBJ2-1, with 7 positions matching TRBD2. V lost 4 bases to trimming and J lost 7 bases; unmatched junction nucleotides: 16. The germline CDR1 and CDR2 sequences are MNHEY and SMNVEV (reference sequence). The length of the CDR3 is 17 residues. This CDR3 reads CASSSMKAGSPLNEQFF. The CDR3 region has the DNA TGTGCCAGCAGTTCAATGAAAGCGGGAAGCCCTCTAAATGAGCAGTTCTTC.

This clone was counted a few times. The chain combines TRBV18 with TRBJ2-1, with 7 bases matching TRBD1. The CDR3 sequence is 15 residues long. CDR1 and CDR2 (germline): KGHSH, LQKENI. After removal of 3 bases from V and 2 bases from J, the junction contained 4 bases not matched to a gene. The CDR3 spells CASSPNRGTYNEQFF. In DNA, the CDR3 is TGTGCCAGCTCACCCAACAGGGGCACCTACAATGAGCAGTTCTTC.

This clone was detected only a few times. The chain combines TRBV29-1 with TRBJ2-2, with 7 bases aligning to TRBD1. V lost 7 bases to trimming and J lost 5 bases; unmatched junction nucleotides: 10. This CDR3 contains 14 residues. The germline V gene has CDR1 SQVTM and CDR2 ANQGSEA. The CDR3 bases are TGCAGCGCGGGACAGAGAAGAGGGACCGGGGAGCTGTTTTTT. Translation gives CSAGQRRGTGELFF.

The J gene is TRBJ1-5, the V gene TRBV28; D is ambiguous. Germline CDR1 and CDR2: MDHEN and SYDVKM. This CDR3 is built from 14 residues. V gave up 6 bases and J gave up 6 bases, with 15 bases separating them. CDR3 nucleotides: TGTGCCAGCAGGCCACCGGTCGTCACTCAGCCCCAGCATTTT. Its translation: CASRPPVVTQPQHF.

This clone has ten or more counts. This sequence joins TRBV15 and TRBJ2-1, with 9 bases lining up with TRBD1. Germline assignment: CDR1 LNHNV and CDR2 YYDKDF (reference sequence). V shed 3 bases, J shed 6 bases, and the junction held 6 bases outside the gene matches. The CDR3 has 15 amino acids. This CDR3 reads CATSRGQGRGNEQFF. As DNA, the CDR3 is TGTGCCACCAGCAGGGGACAGGGCCGAGGCAATGAGCAGTTCTTC. Together with reference TRBV15 and TRBJ2-1, the CDR3 gives the full variable domain: DAMVIQNPRYQVTQFGKPVTLSCSQTLNHNVMYWYQQKSSQAPKLLFHYYDKDFNNEADTPDNFQSRRPNTSFCFLDIRSPGLGDTAMYLCATSRGQGRGNEQFFGPGTRLTVL.

Concerning this clone itself: A far larger clone is one base from this, pointing to a likely read error. The sample holds other DNA sequences that translate to the same CDR3. V usage is TRBV7-3 and J usage is TRBJ2-3; the D is unclear. V was trimmed by 4 bases and J by 3 bases, leaving 5 bases between them. Looked up from germline, CDR1 is SGHTA and CDR2 is FQGTGA. The CDR3 extends over 12 amino acids. CDR3 loop: CASSSNTDTQYF. The CDR3 nucleotides are TGTGCCAGCAGCTCGAATACAGATACGCAGTATTTT.

V usage is TRBV18 and J usage is TRBJ2-1; D is ambiguous. Germline CDR1 KGHSH, CDR2 LQKENI. Trimming took 1 base from V and 4 from J, leaving 14 bases between them. This CDR3 contains 16 residues. CDR3 nucleotide sequence: TGTGCCAGCTCACCACGGACGAGACCGAATTACAATGAGCAGTTCTTC. As protein: CASSPRTRPNYNEQFF.

V is TRBV4-3 and J is TRBJ2-1; no definite D call. This CDR3 has 13 amino acids. Trimming shortened V by 1 base and J by 3 bases, and 4 bases separated the two germline ends. Germline values: CDR1 LGHNA, CDR2 YSLEER. For the CDR3, the DNA is TGCGCCAGCAGCCAAGCGCGCTACAATGAGCAGTTCTTC. Its protein product is CASSQARYNEQFF.

This clone has more than one count but fewer than ten. V gene TRBV11-3 combines with J gene TRBJ2-6; possible D gene TRBD1, 6 bases. The V and J ends lost 2 bases and 1 base respectively, with 12 bases between them. This CDR3 has 17 amino acids. Germline V gene sequence: CDR1 SGHNT, CDR2 YENEEA. CDR3 sequence reads: CASSLPRRGSGANVLTF. The CDR3 DNA reads TGTGCCAGCAGCTTACCCCGTAGGGGGTCTGGGGCCAACGTCCTGACTTTC.

Worth noting for this clone: Other nucleotide sequences from this sample produce the same CDR3. The chain is built from TRBV5-1 and TRBJ1-2, with 8 bases that match TRBD1. With V trimmed by 4 bases and J by 4 bases, 6 bases remained unmatched. Germline lookup yields CDR1 SGHRS and CDR2 YFSETQ. This CDR3 has 14 residues. CDR3 in amino acids: CASSGADRGYGYTF. DNA of the CDR3: TGCGCCAGCAGCGGCGCTGACAGGGGCTATGGCTACACCTTC.

This chain connects TRBV4-3 to TRBJ2-4; perhaps TRBD2 as D (6 bases). Looked up from germline, CDR1 is LGHNA and CDR2 is YSLEER. The V end lost 2 bases, the J end lost 9 bases, and 11 bases lay between the germline ends. The CDR3 runs 13 residues. The CDR3 nucleotides read TGCGCCAGCAGCCAAAGACTAGTCGGCATTCAGTACTTC. Translating it yields CASSQRLVGIQYF.

The J gene is TRBJ2-5, the V gene TRBV7-2; no definite D call. V was trimmed by 4 bases and J by 5 bases, leaving 5 bases between them. Germline-derived CDR1 and CDR2 are SGHTA and FQGNSA. The CDR3 extends over 11 amino acids. The CDR3 region is CASSSGETQYF. CDR3 nucleotide sequence: TGTGCCAGCAGCTCCGGGGAGACCCAGTACTTC.

This clone was found a few times. The genes are TRBV5-4 and TRBJ2-5; tentatively, D is TRBD2 (6 bases). The germline gives CDR1 SGHNT, CDR2 YYREEE (reference sequence). The CDR3 is 15 amino acids. V dropped 2 bases and J dropped 12 bases, with 23 bases sitting between them. CDR3 sequence: CASSFEPSEVASEYF. CDR3 nucleotides: TGTGCCAGCAGCTTCGAACCCTCCGAGGTGGCTAGCGAGTACTTC.

The sample holds a few counts of this clone. The J gene is TRBJ1-4, the V gene TRBV15; D not resolved. This CDR3 is 15 amino acids long. Trimming removed 0 bases at V and 3 bases at J, with 8 bases between. Germline V gene data show CDR1 as LNHNV and CDR2 as YYDKDF (reference sequence). The CDR3 spells CATSRDVPANEKLFF. The CDR3 DNA sequence: TGTGCCACCAGCAGAGACGTCCCAGCTAATGAAAAACTGTTTTTT.

DNA of the CDR3: TGCAGCGTTATTACAGGGTTCTATGGCTACACCTTC. Translating gives CSVITGFYGYTF. This sequence joins TRBV29-1 and TRBJ1-2, with TRBD1 as a possible D gene (6 bases). Trimming removed 5 bases from V and 4 bases from J, with 11 bases in between. The CDR3 is 12 amino acids. Germline loops: CDR1 SQVTM, CDR2 ANQGSEA.

This clone showed up just a few times. This may arise from a read error, as a much more abundant clone is one base away. The rearrangement uses TRBV11-3 and TRBJ2-3; D remains unclear. The germline V gene has CDR1 SGHNT and CDR2 YENEEA. V lost 6 bases to trimming and J lost 0 bases, with 7 bases between them. This CDR3 spans 13 amino acids. The chain's CDR3 is CASRKTSTDTQYF. DNA of the CDR3: TGTGCCAGCAGGAAAACTAGCACAGATACGCAGTATTTT.

This clone turned up a few times. This chain connects TRBV7-9 to TRBJ2-3; D gene uncertain. This CDR3 is built from 15 residues. Germline V gene data show CDR1 as SEHNR and CDR2 as FQNEAQ (reference sequence). Trimming shortened V by 3 bases and J by 0 bases, and 10 bases separated the two germline ends. The CDR3 DNA reads as TGTGCCAGCAGCTTGTCCCGGTTTAGCACAGATACGCAGTATTTT. Encoded protein: CASSLSRFSTDTQYF. The full variable domain, in which reference TRBV7-9 and TRBJ2-3 provide the parts outside the CDR3, is DTGVSQNPRHKITKRGQNVTFRCDPISEHNRLYWYRQTLGQGPEFLTYFQNEAQLEKSRLLSDRFSAERPKGSFSTLEIQRTEQGDSAMYLCASSLSRFSTDTQYFGPGTRLTVL.

This clone was picked up a small number of times. The gene calls are TRBV7-9 and TRBJ2-2; 10 bases match TRBD1. From germline, CDR1 is SEHNR and CDR2 FQNEAQ (reference sequence). V lost 5 bases and J lost 5; bases outside the gene matches: 5. The length of the CDR3 is 15 residues. The CDR3 DNA reads as TGTGCCAGCAGCAAAGACAGGGGGCGTACCGGGGAGCTGTTTTTT. Amino acid sequence: CASSKDRGRTGELFF.

This clone appeared a few times. The chain couples TRBV9 to TRBJ2-5; 7 bases are a match to TRBD2. The CDR3 runs 14 residues. V dropped 3 bases and J dropped 5; count of bases not matched to a gene: 7. The germline V gene encodes CDR1 SGDLS and CDR2 YYNGEE. DNA of the CDR3: TGTGCCAGCAGCGCCTCCCTTAGCGGGGAGACCCAGTACTTC. It translates to CASSASLSGETQYF. Drawing the rest from reference TRBV9 and TRBJ2-5, the complete variable domain is DSGVTQTPKHLITATGQRVTLRCSPRSGDLSVYWYQQSLDQGLQFLIQYYNGEERAKGNILERFSAQQFPDLHSELNLSSLELGDSALYFCASSASLSGETQYFGPGTRLLVL.

This clone has a handful of counts. The rearrangement joins TRBV14 to TRBJ2-5; perhaps TRBD1 as D (6 bases). CDR3 length equals 14 residues. The V end was cut by 4 bases, the J end by 5 bases, with 14 bases between. Germline-derived CDR1 and CDR2 are SGHDN and FVKESK. CDR3 in DNA: TGTGCCAGCAGCCCGGAAGGGGGTTTCGAGACCCAGTACTTC. The encoded protein is CASSPEGGFETQYF.

V usage is TRBV28 and J usage is TRBJ1-2; 9 bases map to TRBD1. Germline V gives CDR1 MDHEN, CDR2 SYDVKM. After removal of 4 bases from V and 7 bases from J, the junction contained 7 bases not matched to a gene. The CDR3 totals 14 residues. The CDR3 sequence is CASSSTGGAVGYTF. CDR3 nucleotides: TGTGCCAGCAGTTCTACAGGGGGCGCGGTTGGCTACACCTTC.

The J gene is TRBJ1-1, the V gene TRBV19, with 8 nucleotides matching TRBD1. The J segment lost 3 bases and the V segment lost 5 bases, leaving 5 bases of the junction unmatched. Germline V gene data show CDR1 as LNHDA and CDR2 as SQIVND (reference sequence). The CDR3 is 14 amino acids. The CDR3 spells CASSVGTGHTEAFF. Here the CDR3 DNA reads TGTGCCAGTAGTGTCGGGACAGGCCACACTGAAGCTTTCTTT. Using reference TRBV19 and TRBJ1-1 for the parts outside the CDR3, the full variable domain is DGGITQSPKYLFRKEGQNVTLSCEQNLNHDAMYWYRQDPGQGLRLIYYSQIVNDFQKGDIAEGYSVSREKKESFPLTVTSAQKNPTAFYLCASSVGTGHTEAFFGQGTRLTVV.

A word on this clone: This likely came from a read error, as a far larger clone is one base away. The chain recombines TRBV29-1 with TRBJ1-2; D is unclear. This CDR3 region has 12 residues. Germline assignment: CDR1 SQVTM and CDR2 ANQGSEA. The germline V and J ends were trimmed by 0 bases and 4 bases, with 6 bases remaining between them. CDR3: CSVEDSPYGYTF. As DNA, the CDR3 is TGCAGCGTTGAAGACAGTCCCTATGGCTACACCTTC.

This clone was observed a handful of times. The genes are TRBV19 and TRBJ2-5; weak D call: TRBD1 (5 bases). The germline CDR1 and CDR2 sequences are LNHDA and SQIVND (reference sequence). The CDR3 runs to 15 residues. Trimming removed 1 base at V and 3 bases at J, with 12 bases between. CDR3 sequence reads: CASSIGGADKETQYF. Written as DNA, the CDR3 is TGTGCCAGTAGTATAGGTGGGGCTGACAAAGAGACCCAGTACTTC.